The 9 T cell receptor beta chains below come from one sample, sequenced in a study of blood T cell repertoires in COVID-19. Repertoires were generated with immunoSEQ multiplex PCR, while TCRdb's copy carries only in-frame clones and drops some. The sample has approximately 250,000 clones, around four fifths seen once. The sequencing input was PBMCs or T cells enriched from blood (not recorded which). The origin of the receptors is a man aged 30 to 39 with acute COVID-19.

The count of this clone is one. The chain uses TRBV7-6 and TRBJ1-1; D perhaps matches TRBD1 (5 bases). Germline CDR1 and CDR2: SGHVS and FNYEAQ. V lost 5 bases and J lost 11, with 24 bases in between. This CDR3 is built from 15 residues. CDR3 bases: TGTGCCAGCAGCCCCACCTCCACTGGGGCCCGCTGGGCTTTCTTT. Its protein product is CASSPTSTGARWAFF.

The chain carries TRBV6-4 and TRBJ2-2, with D possibly matching TRBD2 (6 bases). CDR1 is MRHNA, CDR2 SNTAGT, per germline. Trimming removed 0 bases from V and 4 bases from J, with 12 bases in between. This CDR3 contains 16 residues. CDR3 bases: TGTGCCAGCAGTGACTCGGGCCAGGGAGGCACCGGGGAGCTGTTTTTT. Translating it yields CASSDSGQGGTGELFF.

The chain couples TRBV6-5 to TRBJ1-3; D gene unclear. Trimming removed 10 bases from V and 1 base from J, with 11 bases in between. Germline CDR1 reads MNHEY; CDR2 reads SVGAGI. The CDR3 contains 13 residues. The CDR3 sequence: CATNDWSGNTIYF. DNA for the CDR3: TGTGCCACCAACGACTGGTCTGGAAACACCATATATTTT.

This chain uses TRBV3-1 (or the pseudogene TRBV3-2) with TRBJ1-1; no reliable D call. CDR1 is LGHDT and CDR2 is YNNKEL in the germline V gene (reference sequence). V shed 6 bases and J shed 0 bases, with 8 bases lying between them. This CDR3 contains 13 residues. CDR3 coding DNA: TGTGCCAGCAGTCGTACAGTGAACACTGAAGCTTTCTTT. Its translation: CASSRTVNTEAFF.

The CDR3: CASSPPSGGQYV. CDR3 nucleotides: TGTGCCAGCTCACCACCGTCGGGGGGGCAGTACGTC. V is TRBV18 and J is TRBJ2-7; 7 bases agree with TRBD2. The CDR3 runs to 12 residues. With V trimmed by 0 bases and J by 9 bases, 2 bases remained unmatched. CDR1 and CDR2 (germline): KGHSH, LQKENI.

About this clone: The junction does not match germline at one end; this may be a read error. V and J are TRBV5-1 and TRBJ2-1; TRBD1 matches at 12 bases. This CDR3 spans 14 amino acids. Germline CDR1 SGHRS, CDR2 YFSETQ. CDR3 residues: CASAGTGGIDEQFF. The CDR3 DNA is TGTGCCAGCGCAGGGACAGGGGGCATCGATGAGCAGTTCTTC.

The chain combines TRBV18 with TRBJ2-1, with D perhaps TRBD1 (6 bases). This CDR3 region has 18 residues. CDR1 and CDR2 (germline): KGHSH, LQKENI. V was cut by 3 bases and J by 0 bases, with 18 bases left in between. The CDR3 sequence is CASSPYLTTGTSYNEQFF. In DNA, the CDR3 is TGTGCCAGCTCACCCTACCTGACCACAGGGACCTCCTACAATGAGCAGTTCTTC. Using reference TRBV18 and TRBJ2-1 for the parts outside the CDR3, the full variable domain is NAGVMQNPRHLVRRRGQEARLRCSPMKGHSHVYWYRQLPEEGLKFMVYLQKENIIDESGMPKERFSAEFPKEGPSILRIQQVVRGDSAAYFCASSPYLTTGTSYNEQFFGPGTRLTVL.

This chain links TRBV5-1 with TRBJ2-1, with 10 bases matching TRBD2. J was trimmed by 2 bases and V by 0 bases; bases with no gene match: 2. This CDR3 spans 16 amino acids. Germline V gene lookup returns CDR1 SGHRS and CDR2 YFSETQ. CDR3 residues: CASSLVTSGAYNEQFF. Written as DNA, the CDR3 is TGCGCCAGCAGCTTGGTAACTAGCGGGGCCTACAATGAGCAGTTCTTC.

J is TRBJ1-2 and V is TRBV4-2; 7 bases are a match to TRBD1. The CDR3 runs to 15 residues. CDR1 and CDR2 from the germline V gene are LGHNA and YNFKEQ. Trimming took 0 bases from V and 2 from J; bases not matched to a gene: 3. DNA of the CDR3: TGTGCCAGCAGCCAAGAGGGACAGAAGAACTATGGCTACACCTTC. Translated: CASSQEGQKNYGYTF.